These 2 T cell receptor beta chains were sequenced from one sample in a study of blood T cell repertoires in COVID-19. Profiled with immunoSEQ multiplex PCR; TCRdb holds only in-frame clones, not every one. The sample has 35,000 to 45,000 clones; around 76% are singletons. The sequencing input was peripheral blood. These receptor sequences come from a man in his 70s with active or convalescent COVID-19.

The chain recombines TRBV30 with TRBJ1-2; D not certain. V gave up 3 bases and J gave up 2 bases, with 10 bases separating them. The CDR3 loop spans 13 amino acids. Germline V gives CDR1 GTSNPN, CDR2 SVGIG (reference sequence). The CDR3 sequence: CAWSRLENYGYTF. CDR3 sequence (DNA): TGTGCCTGGAGCCGGTTAGAAAACTATGGCTACACCTTC.

The chain uses TRBV18 and TRBJ1-5; tentatively, D is TRBD1 (5 bases). V was pared by 4 bases and J by 2 bases, with 6 bases between. CDR1 and CDR2 from the germline V gene are KGHSH and LQKENI. The CDR3 loop spans 13 amino acids. The CDR3 protein is CASSRGGNQPQHF. Written as DNA, the CDR3 is TGTGCCAGCTCACGGGGGGGCAATCAGCCCCAGCATTTT.